The next 8 T cell receptor beta chains were all read from a single sample in a study of blood T cell repertoires in COVID-19. The protocol was immunoSEQ multiplex PCR, while the TCRdb copy is restricted to in-frame clones and leaves out a portion. Of 300,000 or so clones in the sample, about 90% were seen once. Input material: PBMCs or T cells enriched from blood (not recorded which). These TCRs come from a woman in her twenties or thirties who had recovered from COVID-19.

J is TRBJ1-1 and V is TRBV3-1 (or the pseudogene TRBV3-2); D is possibly TRBD1 (6 bases). Germline values: CDR1 LGHDT, CDR2 YNNKEL (reference sequence). The CDR3 is 14 amino acids. Trimming removed 4 bases at V and 5 bases at J, with 14 bases between. CDR3 region: CASSPTGGTTEAFF. In nucleotides, the CDR3 is TGTGCCAGCAGCCCTACGGGGGGGACAACTGAAGCTTTCTTT.

This clone has just a few counts. The chain is built from TRBV27 and TRBJ1-1; 7 nucleotides line up with TRBD1. CDR1 and CDR2 (germline): MNHEY, SMNVEV (reference sequence). The CDR3 spans 17 residues. Trimming removed 7 bases from V and 1 base from J; junction bases left unmatched: 15. The CDR3 DNA reads TGTGCCAGCAAACGACAGGACAGGAGCGACTCGAACACTGAAGCTTTCTTT. Amino acids: CASKRQDRSDSNTEAFF.

Only one count was recorded for this clone. V usage is TRBV9 and J usage is TRBJ1-2, with TRBD1 as a possible D gene (6 bases). V was trimmed by 0 bases and J by 7 bases, leaving 19 bases between them. The CDR3 is 16 amino acids. Germline CDR1 SGDLS, CDR2 YYNGEE. CDR3 nucleotide sequence: TGTGCCAGCAGCGTAGCATTGTCAGGGGAGAAGAGTGGCTACACCTTC. Its protein is CASSVALSGEKSGYTF.

The chain has TRBV6-5 and TRBJ1-1; D is unclear. This CDR3 has 14 residues. Germline values: CDR1 MNHEY, CDR2 SVGAGI. Trimming removed 6 bases from V and 0 bases from J, with 11 bases in between. The CDR3 region has the DNA TGTGCCAGCAGAACATACCCCTTGAACACTGAAGCTTTCTTT. It translates to CASRTYPLNTEAFF.

This sequence joins TRBV6-4 and TRBJ2-7; 9 bases map to TRBD1. V dropped 1 base and J dropped 0; count of bases not matched to a gene: 13. Per germline, CDR1 MRHNA and CDR2 SNTAGT. CDR3 size: 19 residues. In DNA, the CDR3 is TGTGCCAGCAGTGACTGGGACAGGGTGTTGCGTATCGACTCCTACGAGCAGTACTTC. It is translated as CASSDWDRVLRIDSYEQYF.

CDR3 residues: CASSKDRDRGPYEQYF. CDR3 DNA: TGTGCCAGCAGCAAAGACCGGGACAGGGGGCCCTACGAGCAGTACTTC. The chain links TRBV21-1 to TRBJ2-7; the table's TRBD1 call for D was not verified on the DNA. TRBV21-1 is marked as a pseudogene. CDR3 length equals 16 residues.

This clone has more than one count but fewer than ten. The chain recombines TRBV7-2 with TRBJ1-1, with TRBD1 matching over 7 bases. Germline loops: CDR1 SGHTA, CDR2 FQGNSA. Trimming at V came to 4 bases and at J to 5 bases, leaving 7 bases not matched to a gene. The CDR3 runs 14 residues. The CDR3 sequence: CASSWAGQRTEAFF. DNA for the CDR3: TGTGCCAGCAGCTGGGCGGGACAGAGGACTGAAGCTTTCTTT.

The gene calls are TRBV19 and TRBJ1-4, with TRBD1 as a possible D gene (6 bases). V lost 6 bases and J lost 7, with 12 bases in between. Germline CDR1 reads LNHDA; CDR2 reads SQIVND (reference sequence). The CDR3 covers 13 residues. CDR3 bases: TGTGCCAGTAGCTCAACAGGGCGTGAAAAACTGTTTTTT. This gives the protein CASSSTGREKLFF.